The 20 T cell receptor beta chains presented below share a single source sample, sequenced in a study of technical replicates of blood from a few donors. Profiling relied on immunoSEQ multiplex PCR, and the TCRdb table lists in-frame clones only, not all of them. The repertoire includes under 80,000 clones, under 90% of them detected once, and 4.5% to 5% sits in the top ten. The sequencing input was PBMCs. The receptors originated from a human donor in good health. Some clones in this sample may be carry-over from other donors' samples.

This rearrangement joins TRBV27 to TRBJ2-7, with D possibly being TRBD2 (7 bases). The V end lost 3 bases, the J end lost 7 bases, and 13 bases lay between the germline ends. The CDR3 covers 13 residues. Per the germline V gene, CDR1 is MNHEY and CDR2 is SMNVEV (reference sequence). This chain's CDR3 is CASSFRGGTEQYF. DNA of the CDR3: TGTGCCAGCAGTTTTAGGGGGGGAACGGAGCAGTACTTC.

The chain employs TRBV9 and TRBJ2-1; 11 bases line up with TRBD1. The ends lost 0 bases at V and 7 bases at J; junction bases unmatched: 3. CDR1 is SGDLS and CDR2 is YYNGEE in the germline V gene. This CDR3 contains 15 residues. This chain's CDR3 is CASSVGTGGVNEQFF. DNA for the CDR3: TGTGCCAGCAGCGTAGGGACAGGGGGCGTGAATGAGCAGTTCTTC.

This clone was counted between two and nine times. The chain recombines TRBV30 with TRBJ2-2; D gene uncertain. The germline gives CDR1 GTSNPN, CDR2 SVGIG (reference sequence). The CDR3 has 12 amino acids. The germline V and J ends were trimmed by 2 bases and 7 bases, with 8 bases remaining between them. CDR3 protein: CAWSSSVGELFF. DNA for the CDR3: TGTGCCTGGAGTTCCTCGGTCGGGGAGCTGTTTTTT.

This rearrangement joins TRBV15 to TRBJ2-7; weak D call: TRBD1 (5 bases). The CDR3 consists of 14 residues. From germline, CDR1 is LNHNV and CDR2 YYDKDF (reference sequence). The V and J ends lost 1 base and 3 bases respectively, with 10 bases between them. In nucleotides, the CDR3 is TGTGCCACCAGCAGAGGCCGGCAGGGCTACGAGCAGTACTTC. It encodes CATSRGRQGYEQYF.

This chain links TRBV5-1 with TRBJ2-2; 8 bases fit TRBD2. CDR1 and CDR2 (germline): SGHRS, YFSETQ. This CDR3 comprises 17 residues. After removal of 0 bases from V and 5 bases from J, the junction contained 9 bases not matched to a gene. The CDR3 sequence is CASSLEAGVLGTGELFF. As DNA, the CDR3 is TGCGCCAGCAGCTTGGAAGCGGGAGTGTTGGGAACCGGGGAGCTGTTTTTT.

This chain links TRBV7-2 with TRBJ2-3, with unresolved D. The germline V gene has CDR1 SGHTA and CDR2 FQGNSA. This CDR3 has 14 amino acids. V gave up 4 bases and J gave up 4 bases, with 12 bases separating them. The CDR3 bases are TGTGCCAGCAGCTCACTACAATGGGCAGATACGCAGTATTTT. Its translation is CASSSLQWADTQYF.

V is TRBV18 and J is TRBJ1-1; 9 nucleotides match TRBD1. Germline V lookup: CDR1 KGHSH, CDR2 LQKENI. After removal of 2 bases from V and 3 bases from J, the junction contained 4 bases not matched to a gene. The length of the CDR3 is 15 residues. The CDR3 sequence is CASSPGTGQDTEAFF. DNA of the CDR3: TGTGCCAGCTCACCAGGGACAGGGCAGGACACTGAAGCTTTCTTT.

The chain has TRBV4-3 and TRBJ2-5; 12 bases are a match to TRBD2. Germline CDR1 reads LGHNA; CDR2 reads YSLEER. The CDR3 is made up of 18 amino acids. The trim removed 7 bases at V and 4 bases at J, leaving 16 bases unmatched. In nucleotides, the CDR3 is TGCGCCAGCAACACCACTCTAGCGGGGGGGCCGGTCTCAGAGACCCAGTACTTC. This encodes CASNTTLAGGPVSETQYF.

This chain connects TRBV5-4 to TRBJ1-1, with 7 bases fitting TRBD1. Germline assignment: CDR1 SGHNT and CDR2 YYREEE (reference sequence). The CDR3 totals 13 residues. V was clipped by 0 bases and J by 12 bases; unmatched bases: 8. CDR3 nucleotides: TGTGCCAGCAGCTTGGTGGTAGGGGGCGCGACTTTCTTT. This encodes CASSLVVGGATFF.

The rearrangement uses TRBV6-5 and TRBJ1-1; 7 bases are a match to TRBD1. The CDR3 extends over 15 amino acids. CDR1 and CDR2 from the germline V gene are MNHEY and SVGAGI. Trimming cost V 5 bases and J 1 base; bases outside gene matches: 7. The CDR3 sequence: CASSKPGQKNTEAFF. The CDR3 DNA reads TGTGCCAGCAGTAAACCGGGACAGAAGAACACTGAAGCTTTCTTT.

Here the CDR3 reads CASSPAETGELFF. The CDR3 nucleotides read TGCGCCAGCAGCCCAGCGGAAACCGGGGAGCTGTTTTTT. The chain carries TRBV4-1 and TRBJ2-2, with D perhaps matching TRBD2 (5 bases). Germline loops: CDR1 MGHRA, CDR2 YSYEKL. This CDR3 is built from 13 residues. Trimming pared 4 bases from V and 5 bases from J, leaving 8 bases between.

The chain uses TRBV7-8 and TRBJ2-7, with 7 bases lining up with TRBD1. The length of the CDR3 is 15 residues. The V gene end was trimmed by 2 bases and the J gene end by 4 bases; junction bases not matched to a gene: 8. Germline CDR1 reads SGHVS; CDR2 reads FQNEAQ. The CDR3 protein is CASSLLKGAWYEQYF. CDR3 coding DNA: TGTGCCAGCAGCTTATTAAAGGGGGCATGGTACGAGCAGTACTTC. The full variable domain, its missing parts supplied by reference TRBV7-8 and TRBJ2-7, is GAGVSQSPRYKVAKRGQDVALRCDPISGHVSLFWYQQALGQGPEFLTYFQNEAQLDKSGLPSDRFFAERPEGSVSTLKIQRTQQEDSAVYLCASSLLKGAWYEQYFGPGTRLTVT.

In DNA, the CDR3 is TGTGCCAGCAGCTTAGTGGGAGGAACGCAGTATTTT. Residues: CASSLVGGTQYF. The V gene is TRBV7-6, the J gene TRBJ2-3, with D possibly matching TRBD2 (6 bases). The CDR3 loop spans 12 amino acids. The germline CDR1 and CDR2 sequences are SGHVS and FNYEAQ. V lost 1 base and J 9 bases, leaving 8 bases between the germline ends.

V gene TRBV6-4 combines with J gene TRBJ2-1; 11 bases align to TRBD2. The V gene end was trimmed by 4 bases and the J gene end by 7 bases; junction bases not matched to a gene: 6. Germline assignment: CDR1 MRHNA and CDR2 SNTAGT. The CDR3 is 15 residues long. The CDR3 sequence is CASSAASGGMNEQFF. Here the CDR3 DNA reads TGTGCCAGCAGTGCCGCTAGCGGGGGGATGAATGAGCAGTTCTTC.

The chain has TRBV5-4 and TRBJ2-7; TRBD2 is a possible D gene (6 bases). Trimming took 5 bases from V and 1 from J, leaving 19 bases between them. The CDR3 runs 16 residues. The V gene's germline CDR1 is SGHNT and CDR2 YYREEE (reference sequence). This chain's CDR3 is CASRREGSGPSYEQYF. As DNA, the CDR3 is TGTGCCAGCAGGAGAGAGGGTAGCGGACCTTCCTACGAGCAGTACTTC.

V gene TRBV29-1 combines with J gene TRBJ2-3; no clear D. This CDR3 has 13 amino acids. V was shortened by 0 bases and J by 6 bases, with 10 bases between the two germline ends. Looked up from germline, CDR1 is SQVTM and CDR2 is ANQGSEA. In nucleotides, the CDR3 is TGCAGCGTTGAAGAAACGGCGGTGGATACGCAGTATTTT. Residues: CSVEETAVDTQYF.

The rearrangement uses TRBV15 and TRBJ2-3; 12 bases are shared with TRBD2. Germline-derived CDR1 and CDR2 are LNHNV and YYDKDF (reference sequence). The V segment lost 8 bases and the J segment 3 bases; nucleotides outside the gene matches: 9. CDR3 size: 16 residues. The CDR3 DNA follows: TGTGCCACCTCCCGGACTAGCGGGGAGGGAACAGATACGCAGTATTTT. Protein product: CATSRTSGEGTDTQYF.

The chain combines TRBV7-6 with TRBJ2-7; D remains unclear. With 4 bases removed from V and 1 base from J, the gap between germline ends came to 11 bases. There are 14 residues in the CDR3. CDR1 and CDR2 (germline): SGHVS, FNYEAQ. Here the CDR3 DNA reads TGTGCCAGCAGCTCGGAGACGGATTCCTACGAGCAGTACTTC. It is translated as CASSSETDSYEQYF.

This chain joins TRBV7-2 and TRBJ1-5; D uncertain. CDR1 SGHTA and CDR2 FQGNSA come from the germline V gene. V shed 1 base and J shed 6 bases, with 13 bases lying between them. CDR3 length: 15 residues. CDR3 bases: TGTGCCAGCAGCTTAGGTGTCCATCGAGGTCAGCCCCAGCATTTT. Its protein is CASSLGVHRGQPQHF.

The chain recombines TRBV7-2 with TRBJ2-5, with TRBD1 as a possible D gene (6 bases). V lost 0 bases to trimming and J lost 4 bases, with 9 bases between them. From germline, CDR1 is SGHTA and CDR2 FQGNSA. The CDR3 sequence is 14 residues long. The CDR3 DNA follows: TGTGCCAGCAGCTTAGCACAGGGTTCAGAGACCCAGTACTTC. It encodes CASSLAQGSETQYF.